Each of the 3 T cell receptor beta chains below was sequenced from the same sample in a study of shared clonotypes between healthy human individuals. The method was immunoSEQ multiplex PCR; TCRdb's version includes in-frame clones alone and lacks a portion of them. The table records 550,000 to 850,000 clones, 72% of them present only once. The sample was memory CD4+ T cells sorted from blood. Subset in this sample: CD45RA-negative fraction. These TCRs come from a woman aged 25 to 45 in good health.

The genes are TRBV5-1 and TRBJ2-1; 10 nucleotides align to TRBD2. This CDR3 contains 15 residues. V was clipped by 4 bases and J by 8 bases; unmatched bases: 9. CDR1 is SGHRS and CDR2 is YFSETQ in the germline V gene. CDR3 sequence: CASSLAGVLSDEQFF. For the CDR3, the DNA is TGCGCCAGCAGCCTAGCGGGAGTGCTTTCCGATGAGCAGTTCTTC. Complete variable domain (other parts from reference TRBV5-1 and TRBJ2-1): KAGVTQTPRYLIKTRGQQVTLSCSPISGHRSVSWYQQTPGQGLQFLFEYFSETQRNKGNFPGRFSGRQFSNSRSEMNVSTLELGDSALYLCASSLAGVLSDEQFFGPGTRLTVL.

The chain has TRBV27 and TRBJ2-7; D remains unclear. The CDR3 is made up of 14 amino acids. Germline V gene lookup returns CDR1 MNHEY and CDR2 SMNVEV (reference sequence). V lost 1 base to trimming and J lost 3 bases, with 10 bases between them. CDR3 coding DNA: TGTGCCAGCAGTTTATTTAGGCCCAACTACGAGCAGTACTTC. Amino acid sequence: CASSLFRPNYEQYF.

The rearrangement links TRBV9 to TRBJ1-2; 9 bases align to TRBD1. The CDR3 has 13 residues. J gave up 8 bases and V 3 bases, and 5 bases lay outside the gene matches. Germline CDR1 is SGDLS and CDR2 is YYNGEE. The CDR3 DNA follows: TGTGCCAGCAGCGACGGACAGGGGTCCGGCTACACCTTC. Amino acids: CASSDGQGSGYTF.